The text below deals with one T cell receptor beta chain. The antigen is unknown. Assay execution took place at the deep level. Profiled with immunoSEQ multiplex PCR; TCRdb holds only in-frame clones, not every one. This repertoire shows about 1.5 million clones, roughly 96% found once; its top ten account for roughly 1.2%. Splitting the CD4+ cells yielded a CD45RA+ naive subset and a CD45RA-negative memory subset. This sample was included in a study of shared clonotypes between healthy human individuals. General study results and limits: Generation of non-shared clonotypes was less probable than generation of clonotypes shared by all four donors.

The germline V gene has CDR1 MNHNY and CDR2 SVGAGI (reference sequence). The ends lost 8 bases at V and 2 bases at J; junction bases unmatched: 6. CDR3 length: 14 amino acids. J is TRBJ2-3 and V is TRBV6-6, with 8 nucleotides matching TRBD2. The sequence was collected from a man aged 30 to 45 in good health. The material sequenced was naive CD4+ T cells sorted from blood. Subset denoted: CD45RA+ positively selected. CDR3 sequence (DNA): TGTGCCAGCGGGTTAGCGGGATACACAGATACGCAGTATTTT. The encoded protein is CASGLAGYTDTQYF.